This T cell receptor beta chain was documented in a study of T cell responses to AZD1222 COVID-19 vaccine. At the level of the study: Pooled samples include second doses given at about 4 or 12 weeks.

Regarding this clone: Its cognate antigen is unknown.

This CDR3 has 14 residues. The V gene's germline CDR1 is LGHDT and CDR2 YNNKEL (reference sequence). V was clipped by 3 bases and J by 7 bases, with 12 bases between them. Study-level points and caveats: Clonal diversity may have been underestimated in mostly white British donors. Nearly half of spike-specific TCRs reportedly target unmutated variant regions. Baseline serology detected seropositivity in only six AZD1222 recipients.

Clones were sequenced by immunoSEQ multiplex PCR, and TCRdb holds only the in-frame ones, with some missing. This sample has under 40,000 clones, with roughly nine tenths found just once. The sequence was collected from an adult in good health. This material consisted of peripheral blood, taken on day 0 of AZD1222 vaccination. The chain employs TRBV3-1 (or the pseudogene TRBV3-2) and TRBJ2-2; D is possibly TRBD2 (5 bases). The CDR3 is CASSQRESSGELFF. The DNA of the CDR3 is TGTGCCAGCAGCCAGAGGGAAAGCAGCGGGGAGCTGTTTTTT.